This T cell receptor beta chain was sequenced in a study of OX40 agonist ivuxolimab in advanced cancers. The germline CDR1 and CDR2 sequences are SGHDT and YYEEEE. Trimming took off 3 bases at V and 6 bases at J, with 13 bases between the two ends. The CDR3 is 14 residues long. At baseline, cycle 4 day 1, and cycle 7 day 1, blood was sampled. General study results and limits: Expanded clones were, on average, more numerous among CD8+ T cells than CD4+.

Generated by immunoSEQ multiplex PCR, the TCRdb table keeps only in-frame clones and is missing some. The sample has more than 100,000 clones; about nine tenths are singletons. In regard to this clone: Its antigen is not known.

The specimen comprised CD4+ or CD8+ T cells sorted from blood, sampled in a trial of the OX40 agonist ivuxolimab. This chain joins TRBV5-6 and TRBJ1-5, with D perhaps matching TRBD1 (5 bases). The sequence was obtained from an adult with an advanced solid tumor such as melanoma, head and neck, liver or kidney cancer. The CDR3 sequence: CASSSQGWGQPQHF. The CDR3 DNA reads TGTGCCAGCAGCTCTCAGGGCTGGGGTCAGCCCCAGCATTTT.